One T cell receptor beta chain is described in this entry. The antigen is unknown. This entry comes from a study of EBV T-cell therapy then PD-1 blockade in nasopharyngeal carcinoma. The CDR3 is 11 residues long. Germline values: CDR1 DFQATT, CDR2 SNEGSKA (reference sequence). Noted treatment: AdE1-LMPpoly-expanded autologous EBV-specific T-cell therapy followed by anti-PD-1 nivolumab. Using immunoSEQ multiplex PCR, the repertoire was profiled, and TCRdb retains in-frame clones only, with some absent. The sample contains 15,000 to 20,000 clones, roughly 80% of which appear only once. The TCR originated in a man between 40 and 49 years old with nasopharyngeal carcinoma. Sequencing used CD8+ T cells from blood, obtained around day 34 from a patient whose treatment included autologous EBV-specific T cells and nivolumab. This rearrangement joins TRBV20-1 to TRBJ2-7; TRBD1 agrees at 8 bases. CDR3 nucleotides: TGCAGCTGCGACAGGGGCTACGAGCAGTACTTC. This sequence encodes CSCDRGYEQYF.